This TCR beta chain was identified in a study of cytomegalovirus exposure and HLA in healthy donors. The PCR contained 60 Vbeta and 13 Jbeta primers. The table came from immunoSEQ multiplex PCR; TCRdb's copy has only in-frame clones and leaves some out. This sample has over 150,000 clones, with about 64% found just once. The CDR3 length is 15 residues. V trimming: 5 bases; J trimming: 7 bases; junction bases outside the gene matches: 5. Germline-derived CDR1 and CDR2 are LNHNV and YYDKDF (reference sequence). Input material: PBMCs. The sequence was collected from a man aged 50 to 60 in good health and CMV-seronegative. The chain is built from TRBV15 and TRBJ2-1, with TRBD2 matching over 13 bases. This chain's CDR3 is CATSPTSGGENEQFF. The CDR3 DNA reads TGTGCCACCAGCCCCACTAGCGGGGGGGAGAATGAGCAGTTCTTC.